The 32 T cell receptor beta chains given below trace back to one sample, sequenced in a study of sequential checkpoint blockade in melanoma. Using immunoSEQ multiplex PCR, the repertoire was profiled, and TCRdb retains in-frame clones only, with some absent. The top ten hold 10% of the sample, which has about 11,000 clones, over 60% seen once. Treatment: randomized to nivolumab then ipilimumab (arm A) or the reverse (arm B). This specimen consisted of CD8+ T cells sorted from blood (inferred from file names), obtained from a patient given nivolumab and ipilimumab in sequence. Receptors originate from a human donor with melanoma.

The chain recombines TRBV2 with TRBJ1-5; 7 bases line up with TRBD1. Germline V gene lookup returns CDR1 SNHLY and CDR2 FYNNEI. The CDR3 totals 16 residues. The V segment lost 6 bases and the J segment 0 bases; nucleotides outside the gene matches: 8. The CDR3 coding sequence is TGTGCCAGCAGCCCCGGGACAGTCTATAGCAATCAGCCCCAGCATTTT. Protein sequence: CASSPGTVYSNQPQHF.

The chain carries TRBV15 and TRBJ2-2; a possible D gene is TRBD2 (6 bases). The V end was cut by 5 bases, the J end by 6 bases, with 25 bases between. Germline values: CDR1 LNHNV, CDR2 YYDKDF (reference sequence). The CDR3 has 18 amino acids. CDR3: CATSGAIYRGIGAGELFF. CDR3 nucleotides: TGTGCCACCAGCGGCGCCATATATCGCGGGATCGGGGCCGGGGAGCTGTTTTTT. The full variable domain, with the rest looked up from reference TRBV15 and TRBJ2-2, is DAMVIQNPRYQVTQFGKPVTLSCSQTLNHNVMYWYQQKSSQAPKLLFHYYDKDFNNEADTPDNFQSRRPNTSFCFLDIRSPGLGDTAMYLCATSGAIYRGIGAGELFFGEGSRLTVL.

The chain joins TRBV2 to TRBJ1-3; D perhaps matches TRBD1 (5 bases). Germline assignment: CDR1 SNHLY and CDR2 FYNNEI. This CDR3 spans 15 amino acids. Trimming left V 5 bases short and J 0 bases short, with 11 bases between. CDR3 loop: CASSRDLFSGNTIYF. CDR3 nucleotides: TGTGCCAGCAGTCGGGACTTATTCTCTGGAAACACCATATATTTT.

The genes are TRBV9 and TRBJ2-1; weak D call: TRBD1 (6 bases). Trimming took 0 bases from V and 4 from J, leaving 14 bases between them. CDR1 is SGDLS, CDR2 YYNGEE, per germline. CDR3 size: 16 residues. CDR3 sequence (DNA): TGTGCCAGCAGCGTAGCTGGCGGACAGCCTTACAATGAGCAGTTCTTC. It encodes CASSVAGGQPYNEQFF.

The chain is built from TRBV7-3 and TRBJ2-1; 9 positions match TRBD2. The CDR3 runs to 16 residues. In germline, CDR1 is SGHTA, CDR2 FQGTGA. V shed 5 bases and J 8 bases; nucleotides not matched to a gene: 13. CDR3 DNA sequence: TGTGCCAGCAGCCACGCACTAGCGGGTAGTCTCCATGAGCAGTTCTTC. Protein product: CASSHALAGSLHEQFF.

The chain combines TRBV28 with TRBJ2-7; 9 bases map to TRBD1. CDR1 MDHEN and CDR2 SYDVKM come from the germline V gene. CDR3 length equals 15 residues. V dropped 6 bases and J dropped 5; count of bases not matched to a gene: 11. This CDR3 reads CASSATGTGTDEQYF. CDR3 in DNA: TGTGCCAGCAGCGCAACCGGGACAGGGACGGACGAGCAGTACTTC.

Here the CDR3 reads CASSILPPYNEQFF. CDR3 coding DNA: TGTGCCAGTAGTATACTACCACCGTACAATGAGCAGTTCTTC. This chain joins TRBV19 and TRBJ2-1, with unresolved D. This CDR3 is 14 amino acids long. Per germline, CDR1 LNHDA and CDR2 SQIVND (reference sequence). Deletions cut 2 bases from V and 4 bases from J, with 9 bases between.

By sample share, this clone is medium-sized. This chain joins TRBV19 and TRBJ2-7; D is possibly TRBD2 (6 bases). The CDR3 is 12 residues long. Trimming pared 3 bases from V and 5 bases from J, leaving 8 bases between. Germline V gene sequence: CDR1 LNHDA, CDR2 SQIVND (reference sequence). CDR3 DNA sequence: TGTGCCAGTAGTATGTCGGGGGACGAGCAGTACTTC. Its translation is CASSMSGDEQYF.

This clone was counted a single time. V and J are TRBV7-9 and TRBJ2-3, with 10 bases identical to TRBD2. J lost 5 bases, V lost 3 bases, and 14 bases had no gene match. CDR1 is SEHNR, CDR2 FQNEAQ, per germline (reference sequence). CDR3 length: 18 amino acids. For the CDR3, the DNA is TGTGCCAGCAGCTTTTCCAGCGGGAGGGCCGGGTCAAAAGATACGCAGTATTTT. This codes for CASSFSSGRAGSKDTQYF.

The rearrangement joins TRBV4-1 to TRBJ2-1; D is ambiguous. The germline CDR1 and CDR2 sequences are MGHRA and YSYEKL. With 1 base removed from V and 12 bases from J, the gap between germline ends came to 16 bases. This CDR3 has 14 residues. The CDR3 coding sequence is TGCGCCAGCAGCCAAGTACTACAAGGCTCGGGGCAGTTCTTC. Protein product: CASSQVLQGSGQFF.

The genes are TRBV27 and TRBJ1-5, with D perhaps matching TRBD1 (6 bases). This CDR3 is 13 amino acids long. CDR1 MNHEY and CDR2 SMNVEV come from the germline V gene (reference sequence). V was clipped by 2 bases and J by 7 bases, with 9 bases between them. CDR3 DNA sequence: TGTGCCAGCAGTTTAACCAGGGGCCAGCCCCAGCATTTT. It translates to CASSLTRGQPQHF.

The V gene is TRBV19, the J gene TRBJ2-1; possibly TRBD2 for D (6 bases). Deletions cut 3 bases from V and 9 bases from J, with 9 bases between. This CDR3 has 12 residues. In germline, CDR1 is LNHDA, CDR2 SQIVND (reference sequence). The CDR3 nucleotides read TGTGCCAGTAGTATTGGGGGGATTGAGCAGTTCTTC. Translation gives CASSIGGIEQFF.

The chain is built from TRBV27 and TRBJ2-1; 10 bases align to TRBD2. From germline, CDR1 is MNHEY and CDR2 SMNVEV (reference sequence). V dropped 7 bases and J dropped 6; count of bases not matched to a gene: 12. The CDR3 runs 16 residues. In DNA, the CDR3 is TGTGCCAGCACCATGCTTGGTCTAGCGGGAGTCAATGAGCAGTTCTTC. Its translation is CASTMLGLAGVNEQFF.

This sequence joins TRBV28 and TRBJ2-7; 10 bases match TRBD2. Germline V CDR1 and CDR2: MDHEN, SYDVKM. The length of the CDR3 is 16 residues. The V gene end was trimmed by 8 bases and the J gene end by 0 bases; junction bases not matched to a gene: 10. CDR3 region: CASQKRTSGRSYEQYF. As DNA, the CDR3 is TGTGCCAGCCAAAAAAGGACTAGCGGACGCTCCTACGAGCAGTACTTC. Based on the CDR3 plus reference TRBV28 and TRBJ2-7, the full variable domain is DVKVTQSSRYLVKRTGEKVFLECVQDMDHENMFWYRQDPGLGLRLIYFSYDVKMKEKGDIPEGYSVSREKKERFSLILESASTNQTSMYLCASQKRTSGRSYEQYFGPGTRLTVT.

The chain uses TRBV30 and TRBJ1-5; D not resolved. The CDR3 totals 13 residues. The V and J ends lost 0 bases and 5 bases respectively, with 8 bases between them. Per the germline V gene, CDR1 is GTSNPN and CDR2 is SVGIG (reference sequence). The DNA for the CDR3 is TGTGCCTGGAGTGTAGGAGATGATCAGCCCCAGCATTTT. Its protein is CAWSVGDDQPQHF.

CDR3 protein: CASTTLTGGYGYTF. DNA for the CDR3: TGTGCCAGTACAACACTGACAGGGGGCTATGGCTACACCTTC. The chain uses TRBV19 and TRBJ1-2; the match to TRBD1 covers 9 bases. V was pared by 7 bases and J by 4 bases, with 7 bases of the junction left unmatched. In germline, CDR1 is LNHDA, CDR2 SQIVND (reference sequence). The CDR3 has 14 residues.

The V gene is TRBV29-1, the J gene TRBJ2-3, with 9 bases lining up with TRBD1. Germline V gene data show CDR1 as SQVTM and CDR2 as ANQGSEA. CDR3 size: 14 residues. The ends lost 5 bases at V and 0 bases at J; junction bases unmatched: 3. CDR3 region: CSVNRGRSTDTQYF. The CDR3 DNA follows: TGCAGCGTTAACAGGGGGCGCAGCACAGATACGCAGTATTTT.

This clone was observed a few times. The rearrangement joins TRBV5-6 to TRBJ1-1; 8 bases align to TRBD1. Per the germline V gene, CDR1 is SGHDT and CDR2 is YYEEEE. J gave up 5 bases and V 4 bases, and 10 bases lay outside the gene matches. CDR3 length equals 15 residues. The CDR3 region has the DNA TGTGCCAGCAGCCCCGGACAGGGAGGTGGGACTGAAGCTTTCTTT. Amino acids: CASSPGQGGGTEAFF.

The chain is built from TRBV19 and TRBJ2-1; D call uncertain. Germline CDR1 reads LNHDA; CDR2 reads SQIVND (reference sequence). This CDR3 region has 13 residues. V gave up 3 bases and J gave up 6 bases, with 9 bases separating them. The CDR3 DNA reads TGTGCCAGTAGTATCGGCGGCCTCAATGAGCAGTTCTTC. This gives the protein CASSIGGLNEQFF.

This chain uses TRBV4-2 with TRBJ2-5; D is uncertain. Deletions cut 1 base from V and 5 bases from J, with 14 bases between. Germline CDR1 reads LGHNA; CDR2 reads YNFKEQ. CDR3 length: 15 amino acids. CDR3 DNA sequence: TGTGCCAGCAGCCAAGTGGGTCGCCCACAGGAGACCCAGTACTTC. The encoded protein is CASSQVGRPQETQYF.

The CDR3 bases are TGTGCCAGCGTACGACAGGGGAGGACTGAAGCTTTCTTT. It encodes CASVRQGRTEAFF. The chain couples TRBV28 to TRBJ1-1; 8 nucleotides align to TRBD1. In germline, CDR1 is MDHEN, CDR2 SYDVKM. The CDR3 runs 13 residues. V lost 8 bases, J lost 5 bases, and 7 bases stayed unmatched.

The chain employs TRBV2 and TRBJ2-1, with 7 bases identical to TRBD1. Germline-derived CDR1 and CDR2 are SNHLY and FYNNEI. This CDR3 region has 14 residues. V dropped 9 bases and J dropped 1; count of bases not matched to a gene: 6. The CDR3 DNA reads TGTGCCAGACCCGGGACAGAGTCCTACAATGAGCAGTTCTTC. Translating gives CARPGTESYNEQFF.

The genes are TRBV7-2 and TRBJ1-2; a weak D match, TRBD1 (6 bases). Germline-derived CDR1 and CDR2 are SGHTA and FQGNSA. The ends were cut back, 6 bases at V and 4 bases at J, with 21 bases in the middle. This CDR3 has 16 residues. The CDR3 spells CASSSSPWGGLYGYTF. CDR3 in DNA: TGTGCCAGCAGTTCTTCTCCGTGGGGGGGCCTCTATGGCTACACCTTC.

The V gene is TRBV7-2, the J gene TRBJ2-5; 7 bases align to TRBD1. The end of the DNA aligns better with TRBJ2-7, so the J call may be wrong. Germline V lookup: CDR1 SGHTA, CDR2 FQGNSA. The CDR3 consists of 14 residues. CDR3 in amino acids: CASSPIGTVYEQYF. In nucleotides, the CDR3 is TGTGCCAGCAGCCCGATAGGGACAGTGTACGAGCAGTACTTC.

The chain carries TRBV27 and TRBJ2-1; 14 nucleotides match TRBD2. Germline assignment: CDR1 MNHEY and CDR2 SMNVEV (reference sequence). J was trimmed by 4 bases and V by 6 bases; bases with no gene match: 5. The CDR3 loop spans 16 amino acids. CDR3 region: CASSRGTSGSYNEQFF. As DNA, the CDR3 is TGTGCCAGCAGCCGAGGGACTAGCGGGAGTTACAATGAGCAGTTCTTC.

The V and J genes are TRBV7-3 and TRBJ2-5; 9 bases fit TRBD2. Germline lookup yields CDR1 SGHTA and CDR2 FQGTGA. V lost 2 bases to trimming and J lost 11 bases; unmatched junction nucleotides: 9. There are 14 residues in the CDR3. The CDR3 loop reads CASSLAGGPGEQYF. The CDR3 DNA reads TGTGCCAGCAGCTTAGCGGGAGGGCCAGGGGAGCAGTACTTC.

The chain uses TRBV15 and TRBJ1-2, with D perhaps matching TRBD1 (6 bases). The CDR3 totals 16 residues. The germline V gene encodes CDR1 LNHNV and CDR2 YYDKDF (reference sequence). Trimming cost V 3 bases and J 7 bases, with 21 bases left between them. The CDR3 is CATSRSPASGARGYTF. The CDR3 DNA reads TGTGCCACCAGCAGGAGTCCGGCCTCAGGGGCCCGTGGCTACACCTTC.

This clone has a handful of counts. The genes are TRBV7-3 and TRBJ2-7; the D gene is possibly TRBD2 (7 bases). The V gene's germline CDR1 is SGHTA and CDR2 FQGTGA. This CDR3 contains 14 residues. V was pared by 2 bases and J by 3 bases, with 11 bases between. DNA for the CDR3: TGTGCCAGCAGCTTAGGGGGGGGCCTCTACGAGCAGTACTTC. The encoded protein is CASSLGGGLYEQYF.

The rearrangement links TRBV19 to TRBJ2-5, with 12 positions matching TRBD2. Germline V gene data show CDR1 as LNHDA and CDR2 as SQIVND (reference sequence). The CDR3 is 18 amino acids. J lost 5 bases, V lost 3 bases, and 13 bases had no gene match. CDR3 nucleotides: TGTGCCAGTAGTATGGGGGGCGGACTAGCGGGATTCACCGAGACCCAGTACTTC. It translates to CASSMGGGLAGFTETQYF.

V usage is TRBV30 and J usage is TRBJ1-1; 7 bases match TRBD1. The CDR3 is made up of 12 amino acids. The germline V gene has CDR1 GTSNPN and CDR2 SVGIG (reference sequence). Germline trimming cut 5 bases from V and 3 bases from J; bases unmatched to any gene: 3. The CDR3 loop reads CAWETGHTEAFF. CDR3 DNA: TGTGCCTGGGAGACAGGGCACACTGAAGCTTTCTTT.

This chain uses TRBV9 with TRBJ2-3, with D tentatively TRBD2 (6 bases). Germline V gene data show CDR1 as SGDLS and CDR2 as YYNGEE. Trimming pared 3 bases from V and 6 bases from J, leaving 8 bases between. CDR3 length equals 12 residues. The CDR3 coding sequence is TGTGCCAGCAGCGCGCTAGCGGATACGCAGTATTTT. It translates to CASSALADTQYF.

The chain recombines TRBV19 with TRBJ1-2, with 9 bases that match TRBD1. The CDR3 sequence is 15 residues long. J lost 8 bases, V lost 6 bases, and 13 bases had no gene match. Germline V gene data show CDR1 as LNHDA and CDR2 as SQIVND (reference sequence). The CDR3 sequence is CASRDTRDRVLGYTF. CDR3 bases: TGTGCCAGTAGGGATACCCGGGACAGGGTTTTAGGCTACACCTTC.